The 27 T cell receptor beta chains presented below share a single source sample, sequenced in a study of shared clonotypes between healthy human individuals. Repertoires were generated with immunoSEQ multiplex PCR, while TCRdb's copy carries only in-frame clones and drops some. The sample lists a few million clones, around nine tenths occurring once. The sample was naive CD4+ T cells sorted from blood. This sample's subset: CD45RA+ positively selected. These receptors all come from a man aged 18-30 years in good health.

The V gene is TRBV6-1, the J gene TRBJ2-3; maybe TRBD1 (5 bases). The germline V gene encodes CDR1 MNHNS and CDR2 SASEGT. The CDR3 is 14 amino acids. V gave up 5 bases and J gave up 2 bases, with 11 bases separating them. The CDR3 spells CASSQTGYTDTQYF. The CDR3 DNA follows: TGTGCCAGCAGTCAAACAGGATACACAGATACGCAGTATTTT.

The V call is TRBV5-1, the J call TRBJ2-5, with 7 bases identical to TRBD2. The CDR3 length is 15 residues. J gave up 3 bases and V 0 bases, and 5 bases lay outside the gene matches. Germline lookup yields CDR1 SGHRS and CDR2 YFSETQ. CDR3: CASSLEGLAEETQYF. The CDR3 region has the DNA TGCGCCAGCAGCTTGGAGGGGCTAGCGGAAGAGACCCAGTACTTC.

CDR3 region: CASSLRAEDYGYTF. CDR3 bases: TGTGCCAGCAGTTTAAGAGCGGAAGACTATGGCTACACCTTC. The chain has TRBV28 and TRBJ1-2, with no clear D. The CDR3 is 14 amino acids. Trimming shortened V by 2 bases and J by 3 bases, and 10 bases separated the two germline ends. Germline values: CDR1 MDHEN, CDR2 SYDVKM.

This clone was detected only a few times. The V call is TRBV10-3, the J call TRBJ2-2; TRBD1 matches 9 bases. CDR3 size: 16 residues. Germline V CDR1 and CDR2: ENHRY, SYGVKD. V shed 3 bases and J 3 bases; nucleotides not matched to a gene: 5. In DNA, the CDR3 is TGTGCCATCAGTGACCGGGACAGGGCCCACACCGGGGAGCTGTTTTTT. Protein: CAISDRDRAHTGELFF.

The J gene is TRBJ2-5, the V gene TRBV9; 10 positions match TRBD1. The ends lost 7 bases at V and 0 bases at J; junction bases unmatched: 15. The CDR3 sequence is 18 residues long. CDR1 SGDLS and CDR2 YYNGEE come from the germline V gene. CDR3 in DNA: TGTGCCAGCGTAGGTTCCTCCGGGACAGGGGAGAACCAAGAGACCCAGTACTTC. Amino acid sequence: CASVGSSGTGENQETQYF.

On this clone: The same CDR3 is also encoded by other DNA sequences in this sample. The chain is built from TRBV6-1 and TRBJ1-5; D not resolved. Germline CDR1 MNHNS, CDR2 SASEGT. V lost 1 base to trimming and J lost 2 bases, with 6 bases between them. This CDR3 spans 14 amino acids. CDR3 in amino acids: CASSEGAGNQPQHF. For the CDR3, the DNA is TGTGCCAGCAGTGAAGGTGCTGGCAATCAGCCCCAGCATTTT.

The CDR3 protein is CASSPGTGPYNEKLFF. The CDR3 DNA sequence: TGTGCCAGCTCACCTGGGACAGGCCCTTATAATGAAAAACTGTTTTTT. The J gene is TRBJ1-4, the V gene TRBV18; 8 bases align to TRBD1. The CDR3 is 16 residues long. Losses at the gene ends were 3 bases for V and 4 bases for J; bases not matched to a gene: 7. The germline V gene has CDR1 KGHSH and CDR2 LQKENI.

The chain recombines TRBV6-5 with TRBJ2-7; 7 bases line up with TRBD1. In germline, CDR1 is MNHEY, CDR2 SVGAGI. This CDR3 is 15 amino acids long. V shed 6 bases, J shed 3 bases, and the junction held 11 bases outside the gene matches. The CDR3 region is CASSRGTASFYEQYF. CDR3 coding DNA: TGTGCCAGCAGCAGAGGGACAGCCTCTTTCTACGAGCAGTACTTC.

The J gene is TRBJ2-3, the V gene TRBV5-1; D perhaps matches TRBD2 (5 bases). V lost 0 bases and J 3 bases, leaving 11 bases between the germline ends. CDR1 and CDR2 (germline): SGHRS, YFSETQ. The CDR3 consists of 15 residues. This CDR3 is CASSLGLPETDTQYF. CDR3 nucleotides: TGCGCCAGCAGCTTGGGACTACCCGAAACAGATACGCAGTATTTT.

V usage is TRBV4-3 and J usage is TRBJ2-3, with 7 bases lining up with TRBD2. The CDR3 totals 15 residues. J was trimmed by 3 bases and V by 3 bases; bases with no gene match: 6. Looked up from germline, CDR1 is LGHNA and CDR2 is YSLEER. CDR3 in DNA: TGCGCCAGCAGCCAGAATACGGGAGGAACAGATACGCAGTATTTT. Encoded protein: CASSQNTGGTDTQYF.

The chain joins TRBV5-4 to TRBJ2-3, with 7 bases fitting TRBD2. Trimming took 0 bases from V and 2 from J; bases not matched to a gene: 6. Germline values: CDR1 SGHNT, CDR2 YYREEE (reference sequence). CDR3 length: 16 amino acids. As DNA, the CDR3 is TGTGCCAGCAGCTTGGACGGACTAGTCTCCACAGATACGCAGTATTTT. Its translation is CASSLDGLVSTDTQYF.

This chain links TRBV5-1 with TRBJ2-7; D is uncertain. V was cut by 4 bases and J by 0 bases, with 11 bases left in between. This CDR3 has 14 amino acids. CDR1 SGHRS and CDR2 YFSETQ come from the germline V gene. CDR3 residues: CASSPGFSSYEQYF. The CDR3 region has the DNA TGCGCCAGCAGCCCCGGGTTCAGCTCCTACGAGCAGTACTTC.

V is TRBV5-8 and J is TRBJ2-6, with D possibly being TRBD1 (6 bases). V was clipped by 2 bases and J by 4 bases, with 10 bases between them. This CDR3 is 15 amino acids long. CDR1 is SGHTS and CDR2 is YDEGEE in the germline V gene. The CDR3 reads CASSLTGFGANVLTF. The DNA of the CDR3 is TGTGCCAGCAGCTTAACAGGGTTCGGGGCCAACGTCCTGACTTTC.

CDR3 coding DNA: TGTGCCAGCATTAGCGGGTTCGACTACGAGCAGTACTTC. This encodes CASISGFDYEQYF. The genes are TRBV2 and TRBJ2-7; 7 nucleotides line up with TRBD2. The CDR3 totals 13 residues. The germline V gene encodes CDR1 SNHLY and CDR2 FYNNEI. With 7 bases clipped from V and 3 bases from J, the junction kept 6 bases outside the gene matches. The entire variable domain, with the rest obtained from reference TRBV2 and TRBJ2-7, is as follows: EPEVTQTPSHQVTQMGQEVILRCVPISNHLYFYWYRQILGQKVEFLVSFYNNEISEKSEIFDDQFSVERPDGSNFTLKIRSTKLEDSAMYFCASISGFDYEQYFGPGTRLTVT.

V usage is TRBV30 and J usage is TRBJ1-5, with TRBD1 matching over 9 bases. This CDR3 is built from 14 residues. Germline V gene data show CDR1 as GTSNPN and CDR2 as SVGIG (reference sequence). Germline trimming cut 1 base from V and 5 bases from J; bases unmatched to any gene: 3. CDR3 DNA: TGTGCCTGGAGTGCCGGGACAGGGCATCAGCCCCAGCATTTT. Its protein product is CAWSAGTGHQPQHF.

The rearrangement joins TRBV25-1 to TRBJ2-5, with TRBD1 as a possible D gene (6 bases). The tail of the sequence fits TRBJ2-7 better, so the J call may be wrong. The CDR3 runs 13 residues. The germline CDR1 and CDR2 sequences are MGHDK and SYGVNS. The CDR3 DNA reads as TGTGCCAGCAGGGCGACAGGTTCCTACGAGCAGTACTTC. Amino acids: CASRATGSYEQYF.

The J gene is TRBJ2-7, the V gene TRBV4-3; 8 bases fit TRBD1. The CDR3 is 18 residues long. Germline CDR1 reads LGHNA; CDR2 reads YSLEER. V lost 0 bases, J lost 4 bases, and 14 bases stayed unmatched. The DNA of the CDR3 is TGCGCCAGCAGCCAAGAGTTAGGCGGGACAGGCAATTTTTACGAGCAGTACTTC. It translates to CASSQELGGTGNFYEQYF.

This clone was observed a single time. V usage is TRBV27 and J usage is TRBJ1-2; D perhaps matches TRBD1 (6 bases). The CDR3 is 13 residues long. CDR1 is MNHEY and CDR2 is SMNVEV in the germline V gene (reference sequence). V lost 6 bases, J lost 8 bases, and 16 bases lay in between. CDR3 sequence: CASREQGGMGYTF. CDR3 sequence (DNA): TGTGCCAGCAGAGAACAGGGAGGTATGGGCTACACCTTC.

The gene calls are TRBV18 and TRBJ1-3, with D perhaps matching TRBD1 (5 bases). This CDR3 has 16 amino acids. The germline V gene encodes CDR1 KGHSH and CDR2 LQKENI. V lost 6 bases, J lost 0 bases, and 15 bases lay in between. CDR3 region: CASSQTADFSGNTIYF. The CDR3 DNA reads as TGTGCCAGCTCGCAGACAGCCGACTTCTCTGGAAACACCATATATTTT. Filled out from reference TRBV18 and TRBJ1-3, the complete variable domain reads NAGVMQNPRHLVRRRGQEARLRCSPMKGHSHVYWYRQLPEEGLKFMVYLQKENIIDESGMPKERFSAEFPKEGPSILRIQQVVRGDSAAYFCASSQTADFSGNTIYFGEGSWLTVV.

The CDR3 DNA is TGTGCCAGCACGACGGGAGGGCCCGGAGAGACCCAGTACTTC. Its protein is CASTTGGPGETQYF. V gene TRBV6-1 combines with J gene TRBJ2-5, with TRBD2 matching over 8 bases. The germline gives CDR1 MNHNS, CDR2 SASEGT. V dropped 7 bases and J dropped 4; count of bases not matched to a gene: 8. The CDR3 is 14 amino acids.

The J gene is TRBJ1-2, the V gene TRBV5-4; D gene uncertain. Germline V CDR1 and CDR2: SGHNT, YYREEE (reference sequence). The CDR3 covers 13 residues. V was shortened by 1 base and J by 7 bases, with 11 bases between the two germline ends. CDR3: CASSLRTGFGYTF. The CDR3 nucleotides are TGTGCCAGCAGCTTGCGGACGGGGTTTGGCTACACCTTC.

The genes are TRBV10-3 and TRBJ2-7, with D maybe TRBD2 (5 bases). Trimming stripped 4 bases from V and 0 bases from J, with 10 bases between. Per the germline V gene, CDR1 is ENHRY and CDR2 is SYGVKD. This CDR3 spans 14 amino acids. CDR3 DNA: TGTGCCATCAGTGTCCCGGGGTCCTCCTACGAGCAGTACTTC. Translating gives CAISVPGSSYEQYF.

The rearrangement joins TRBV10-2 to TRBJ2-6, with D unresolved. Trimming shortened V by 3 bases and J by 0 bases, and 6 bases separated the two germline ends. CDR3 length: 15 amino acids. In germline, CDR1 is WSHSY, CDR2 SAAADI. CDR3 residues: CASSDPASGANVLTF. CDR3 DNA sequence: TGCGCCAGCAGTGACCCCGCCTCTGGGGCCAACGTCCTGACTTTC.

This clone was recorded a few times. The chain combines TRBV28 with TRBJ1-6, with 8 bases identical to TRBD1. Looked up from germline, CDR1 is MDHEN and CDR2 is SYDVKM. The CDR3 runs to 15 residues. The J segment lost 7 bases and the V segment lost 5 bases, leaving 7 bases of the junction unmatched. Here the CDR3 reads CASSPGGQGNSPLHF. CDR3 DNA: TGTGCCAGCAGTCCCGGTGGACAGGGAAATTCACCCCTCCACTTT. The complete variable domain, with remaining parts taken from reference TRBV28 and TRBJ1-6, reads DVKVTQSSRYLVKRTGEKVFLECVQDMDHENMFWYRQDPGLGLRLIYFSYDVKMKEKGDIPEGYSVSREKKERFSLILESASTNQTSMYLCASSPGGQGNSPLHFGNGTRLTVT.

The V gene is TRBV2, the J gene TRBJ2-1, with D unresolved. V was cut by 3 bases and J by 0 bases, with 9 bases left in between. Germline V lookup: CDR1 SNHLY, CDR2 FYNNEI. The CDR3 totals 15 residues. In DNA, the CDR3 is TGTGCCAGCAGTGATGTTGCCCTCTCCTACAATGAGCAGTTCTTC. It specifies CASSDVALSYNEQFF.

The rearrangement uses TRBV11-2 and TRBJ2-1; 8 bases are shared with TRBD2. Trimming took 4 bases from V and 12 from J; bases not matched to a gene: 11. The V gene's germline CDR1 is SGHAT and CDR2 FQNNGV. The CDR3 is made up of 14 amino acids. The CDR3 nucleotides read TGTGCCAGCAGCTCCTCCGGGACTAGATTGGTGCAGTTCTTC. Translated, it gives CASSSSGTRLVQFF.

V usage is TRBV4-1 and J usage is TRBJ1-5; D remains ambiguous. CDR3 length: 17 amino acids. Deletions cut 0 bases from V and 0 bases from J, with 12 bases between. In germline, CDR1 is MGHRA, CDR2 YSYEKL. The CDR3 here is CASSQEPISYSNQPQHF. The CDR3 DNA reads TGCGCCAGCAGCCAAGAACCCATATCCTATAGCAATCAGCCCCAGCATTTT.